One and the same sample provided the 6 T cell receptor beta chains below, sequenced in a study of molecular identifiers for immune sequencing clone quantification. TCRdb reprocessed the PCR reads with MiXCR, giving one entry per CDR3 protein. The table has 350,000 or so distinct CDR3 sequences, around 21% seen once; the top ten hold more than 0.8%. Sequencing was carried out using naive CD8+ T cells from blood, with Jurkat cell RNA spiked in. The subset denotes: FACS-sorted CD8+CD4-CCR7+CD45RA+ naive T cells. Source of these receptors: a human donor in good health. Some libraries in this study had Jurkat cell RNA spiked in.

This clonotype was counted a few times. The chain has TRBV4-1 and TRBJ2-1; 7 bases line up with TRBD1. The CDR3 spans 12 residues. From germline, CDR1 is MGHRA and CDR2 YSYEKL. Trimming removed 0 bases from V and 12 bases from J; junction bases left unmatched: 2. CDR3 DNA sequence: TGCGCCAGCAGCCAAGACCGGACAGGGCAGTTCTTC. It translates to CASSQDRTGQFF.

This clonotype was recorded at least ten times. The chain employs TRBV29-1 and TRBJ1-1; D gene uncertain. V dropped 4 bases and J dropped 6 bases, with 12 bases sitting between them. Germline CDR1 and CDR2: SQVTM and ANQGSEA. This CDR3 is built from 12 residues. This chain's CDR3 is CSVGAGTPEAFF. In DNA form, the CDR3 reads TGCAGCGTTGGGGCAGGCACCCCTGAAGCTTTCTTT.

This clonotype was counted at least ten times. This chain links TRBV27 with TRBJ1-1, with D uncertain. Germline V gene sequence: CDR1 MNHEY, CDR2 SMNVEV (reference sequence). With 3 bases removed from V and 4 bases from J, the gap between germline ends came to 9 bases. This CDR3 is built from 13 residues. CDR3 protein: CASSLAGITEAFF. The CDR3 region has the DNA TGTGCCAGCAGTTTGGCAGGTATCACTGAAGCTTTCTTT.

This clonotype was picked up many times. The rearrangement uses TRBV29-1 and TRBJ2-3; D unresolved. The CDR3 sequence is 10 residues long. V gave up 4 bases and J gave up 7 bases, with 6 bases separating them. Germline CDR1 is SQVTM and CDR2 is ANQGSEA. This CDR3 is CSVVAYTQYF. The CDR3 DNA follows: TGCAGCGTTGTGGCGTATACGCAGTATTTT.

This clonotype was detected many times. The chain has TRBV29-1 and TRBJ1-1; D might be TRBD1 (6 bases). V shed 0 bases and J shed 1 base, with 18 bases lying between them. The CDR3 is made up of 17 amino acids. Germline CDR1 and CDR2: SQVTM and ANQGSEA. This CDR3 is CSVEENLIQGQNTEAFF. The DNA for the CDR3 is TGCAGCGTTGAAGAAAATCTGATACAGGGTCAGAACACTGAAGCTTTCTTT.

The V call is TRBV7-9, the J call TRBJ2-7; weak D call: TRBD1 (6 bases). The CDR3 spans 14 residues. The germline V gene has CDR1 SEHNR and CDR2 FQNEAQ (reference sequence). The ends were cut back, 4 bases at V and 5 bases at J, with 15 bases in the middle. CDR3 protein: CASSSGSGVDEQYF. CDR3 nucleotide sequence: TGTGCCAGCAGCTCGGGTTCAGGGGTCGACGAGCAGTACTTC.